This TCR beta chain comes out of a study of human T cells and chemical hapten exposure. Study information: Patients, predominantly female, presented with alopecia areata, totalis or universalis. Across samples, TCR yields varied, mostly owing to small differences in pooled library volumes.

Sample time point: pre-sensitization, week 0. Specified treatment: therapeutic diphenylcyclopropenone sensitization with weekly scalp DPC. Findings and caveats of the study: Donors had alopecia, so their immune response may differ from healthy people's.

Points on this clonotype: The antigen is undetermined.

What the library attached to individual cDNA molecules were unique molecular identifiers. MiXCR was run by TCRdb on the RACE reads, yielding one entry per CDR3 protein. The sample has approximately 260,000 distinct CDR3 sequences, almost 8% seen once. CDR1 is KGHDR, CDR2 SFDVKD, per germline. This CDR3 is built from 14 residues. Deletions cut 5 bases from V and 4 bases from J, with 11 bases between. The rearrangement links TRBV24-1 to TRBJ2-1; D might be TRBD1 (6 bases). This TCR derives from a man aged 18 to 29 with alopecia areata. Some clones in this sample may be carry-over from other donors' samples. The sample consisted of whole blood, taken in connection with sensitization to the hapten diphenylcyclopropenone (DPC). The CDR3 sequence is CATSALQGYNEQFF. CDR3 DNA: TGTGCCACCAGTGCTTTACAGGGTTACAATGAGCAGTTCTTC.